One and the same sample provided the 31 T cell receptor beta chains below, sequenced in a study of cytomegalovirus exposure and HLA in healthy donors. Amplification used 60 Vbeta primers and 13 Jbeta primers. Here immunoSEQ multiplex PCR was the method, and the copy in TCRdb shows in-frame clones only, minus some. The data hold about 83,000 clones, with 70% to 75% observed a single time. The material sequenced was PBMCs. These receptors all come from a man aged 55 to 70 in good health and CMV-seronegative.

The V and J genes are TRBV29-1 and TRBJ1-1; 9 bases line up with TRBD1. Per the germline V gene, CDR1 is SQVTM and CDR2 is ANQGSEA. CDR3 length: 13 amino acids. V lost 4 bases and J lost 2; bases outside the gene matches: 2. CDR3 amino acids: CSVATGGNTEAFF. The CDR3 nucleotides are TGCAGCGTTGCGACAGGGGGTAACACTGAAGCTTTCTTT.

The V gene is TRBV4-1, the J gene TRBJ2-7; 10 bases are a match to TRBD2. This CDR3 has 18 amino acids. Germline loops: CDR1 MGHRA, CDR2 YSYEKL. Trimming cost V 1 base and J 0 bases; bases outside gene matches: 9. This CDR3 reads CASSQGGYPSGGSYEQYF. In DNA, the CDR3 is TGCGCCAGCAGCCAAGGAGGGTATCCTAGCGGGGGCTCCTACGAGCAGTACTTC.

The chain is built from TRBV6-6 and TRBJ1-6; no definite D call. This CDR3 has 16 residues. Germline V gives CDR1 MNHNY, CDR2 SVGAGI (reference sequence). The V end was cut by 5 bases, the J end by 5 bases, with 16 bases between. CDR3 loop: CASSSNGILDNSPLHF. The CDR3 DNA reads TGTGCCAGCAGTAGCAACGGGATTCTTGATAATTCACCCCTCCACTTT.

The CDR3 sequence: CASSLLVSYNEQFF. CDR3 in DNA: TGTGCCAGCAGCTTGCTAGTTTCCTACAATGAGCAGTTCTTC. The J gene is TRBJ2-1, the V gene TRBV5-4; D unclear. Trimming removed 1 base at V and 1 base at J, with 6 bases between. Germline V gene data show CDR1 as SGHNT and CDR2 as YYREEE (reference sequence). The CDR3 contains 14 residues. Supplemented by reference TRBV5-4 and TRBJ2-1, the full variable domain reads ETGVTQSPTHLIKTRGQQVTLRCSSQSGHNTVSWYQQALGQGPQFIFQYYREEENGRGNFPPRFSGLQFPNYSSELNVNALELDDSALYLCASSLLVSYNEQFFGPGTRLTVL.

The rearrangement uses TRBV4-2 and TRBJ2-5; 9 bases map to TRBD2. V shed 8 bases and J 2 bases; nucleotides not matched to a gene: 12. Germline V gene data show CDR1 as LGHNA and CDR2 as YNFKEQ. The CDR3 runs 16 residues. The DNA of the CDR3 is TGTGCCAGCCGCGATATGTGGCGGGGGGGACAAGAGACCCAGTACTTC. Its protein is CASRDMWRGGQETQYF.

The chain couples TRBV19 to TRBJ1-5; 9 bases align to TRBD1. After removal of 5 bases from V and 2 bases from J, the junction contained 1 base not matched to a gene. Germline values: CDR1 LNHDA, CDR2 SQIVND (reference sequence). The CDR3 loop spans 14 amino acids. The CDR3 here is CASSWTGGNQPQHF. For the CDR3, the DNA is TGTGCCAGTAGTTGGACAGGGGGCAATCAGCCCCAGCATTTT.

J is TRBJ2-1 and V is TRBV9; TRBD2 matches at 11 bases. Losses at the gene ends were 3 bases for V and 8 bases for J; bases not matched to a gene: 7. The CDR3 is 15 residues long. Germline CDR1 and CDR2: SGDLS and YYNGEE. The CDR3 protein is CASSGRVAGGYEQFF. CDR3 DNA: TGTGCCAGCAGCGGCCGGGTAGCGGGGGGGTATGAGCAGTTCTTC. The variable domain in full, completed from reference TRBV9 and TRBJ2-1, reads DSGVTQTPKHLITATGQRVTLRCSPRSGDLSVYWYQQSLDQGLQFLIQYYNGEERAKGNILERFSAQQFPDLHSELNLSSLELGDSALYFCASSGRVAGGYEQFFGPGTRLTVL.

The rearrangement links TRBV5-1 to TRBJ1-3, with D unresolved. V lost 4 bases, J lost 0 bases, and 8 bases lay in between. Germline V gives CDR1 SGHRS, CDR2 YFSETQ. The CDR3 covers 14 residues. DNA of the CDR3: TGCGCCAGCAGCGTCATCAGCTCTGGAAACACCATATATTTT. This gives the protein CASSVISSGNTIYF.

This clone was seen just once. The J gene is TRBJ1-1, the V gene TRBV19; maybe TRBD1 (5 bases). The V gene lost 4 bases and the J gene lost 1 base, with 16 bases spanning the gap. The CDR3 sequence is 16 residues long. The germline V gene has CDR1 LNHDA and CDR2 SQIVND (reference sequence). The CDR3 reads CASSTIRVLGNTEAFF. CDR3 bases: TGTGCCAGTAGTACCATCAGGGTTCTTGGGAACACTGAAGCTTTCTTT.

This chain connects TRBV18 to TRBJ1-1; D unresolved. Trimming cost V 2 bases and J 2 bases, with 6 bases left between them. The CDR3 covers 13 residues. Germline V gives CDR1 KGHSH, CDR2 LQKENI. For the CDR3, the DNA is TGTGCCAGCTCACCAGGGCAAAACACTGAAGCTTTCTTT. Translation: CASSPGQNTEAFF.

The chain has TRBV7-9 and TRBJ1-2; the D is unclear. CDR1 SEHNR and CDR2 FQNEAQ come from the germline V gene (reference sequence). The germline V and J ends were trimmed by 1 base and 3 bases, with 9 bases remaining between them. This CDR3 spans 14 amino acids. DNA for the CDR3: TGTGCCAGCAGCTTAGTGGAGGATTACTATGGCTACACCTTC. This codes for CASSLVEDYYGYTF.

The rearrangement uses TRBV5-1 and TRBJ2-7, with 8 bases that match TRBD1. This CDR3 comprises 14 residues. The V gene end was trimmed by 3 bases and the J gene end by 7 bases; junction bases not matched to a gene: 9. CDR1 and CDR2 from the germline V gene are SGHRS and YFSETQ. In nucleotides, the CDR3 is TGCGCCAGCAGCTCGAGGACAGGGTCAGGAGAGCAGTACTTC. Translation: CASSSRTGSGEQYF. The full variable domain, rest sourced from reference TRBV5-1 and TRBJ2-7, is KAGVTQTPRYLIKTRGQQVTLSCSPISGHRSVSWYQQTPGQGLQFLFEYFSETQRNKGNFPGRFSGRQFSNSRSEMNVSTLELGDSALYLCASSSRTGSGEQYFGPGTRLTVT.

The CDR3 DNA reads TGTGCCAGCAGTACCGACTATTCGGTAAACATTCAGTACTTC. Its translation is CASSTDYSVNIQYF. The chain couples TRBV6-5 to TRBJ2-4; D is perhaps TRBD2 (5 bases). This CDR3 contains 14 residues. V was trimmed by 5 bases and J by 6 bases, leaving 14 bases between them. The germline CDR1 and CDR2 sequences are MNHEY and SVGAGI.

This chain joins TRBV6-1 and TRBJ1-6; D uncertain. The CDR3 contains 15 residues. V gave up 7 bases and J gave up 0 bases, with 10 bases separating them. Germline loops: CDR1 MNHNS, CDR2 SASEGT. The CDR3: CASTEVASYNSPLHF. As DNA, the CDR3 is TGTGCCAGCACTGAGGTAGCCTCCTATAATTCACCCCTCCACTTT.

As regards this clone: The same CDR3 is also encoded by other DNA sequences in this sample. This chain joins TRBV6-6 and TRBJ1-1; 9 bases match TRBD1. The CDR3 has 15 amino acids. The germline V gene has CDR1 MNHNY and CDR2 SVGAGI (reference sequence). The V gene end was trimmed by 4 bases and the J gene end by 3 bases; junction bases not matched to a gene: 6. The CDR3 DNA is TGTGCCAGCAGTTCGTCACAGGGGGCGGACACTGAAGCTTTCTTT. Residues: CASSSSQGADTEAFF.

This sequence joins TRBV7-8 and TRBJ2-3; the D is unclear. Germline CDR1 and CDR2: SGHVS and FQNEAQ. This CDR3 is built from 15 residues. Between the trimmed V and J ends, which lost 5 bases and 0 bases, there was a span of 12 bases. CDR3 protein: CASSPRVPSTDTQYF. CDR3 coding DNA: TGTGCCAGCAGCCCACGCGTGCCCAGCACAGATACGCAGTATTTT.

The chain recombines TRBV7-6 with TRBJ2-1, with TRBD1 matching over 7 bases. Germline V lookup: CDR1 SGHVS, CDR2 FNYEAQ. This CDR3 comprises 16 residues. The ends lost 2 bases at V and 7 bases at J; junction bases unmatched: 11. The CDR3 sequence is CASSLSPPTGFNEQFF. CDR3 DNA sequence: TGTGCCAGCAGCTTATCGCCCCCGACAGGGTTTAATGAGCAGTTCTTC.

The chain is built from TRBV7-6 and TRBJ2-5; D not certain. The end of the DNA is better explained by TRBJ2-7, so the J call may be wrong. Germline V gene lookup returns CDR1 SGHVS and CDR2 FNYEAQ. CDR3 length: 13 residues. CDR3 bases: TGTGCCAGCAGCTTCGGAGAGACCTACGAGCAGTACTTC. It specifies CASSFGETYEQYF.

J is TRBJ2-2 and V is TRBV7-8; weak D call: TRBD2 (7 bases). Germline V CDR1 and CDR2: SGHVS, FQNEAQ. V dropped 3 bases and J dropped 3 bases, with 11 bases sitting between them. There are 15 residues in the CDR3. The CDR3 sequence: CASSFGGGDTGELFF. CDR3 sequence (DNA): TGTGCCAGCAGCTTTGGCGGGGGCGACACCGGGGAGCTGTTTTTT. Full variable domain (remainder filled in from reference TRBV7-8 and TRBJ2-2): GAGVSQSPRYKVAKRGQDVALRCDPISGHVSLFWYQQALGQGPEFLTYFQNEAQLDKSGLPSDRFFAERPEGSVSTLKIQRTQQEDSAVYLCASSFGGGDTGELFFGEGSRLTVL.

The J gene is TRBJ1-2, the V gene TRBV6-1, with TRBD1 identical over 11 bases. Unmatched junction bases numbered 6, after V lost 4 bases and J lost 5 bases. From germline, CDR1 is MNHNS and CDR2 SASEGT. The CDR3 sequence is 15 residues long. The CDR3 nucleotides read TGTGCCAGCAGTGGGACAGGGGGCGCAAGGTATGGCTACACCTTC. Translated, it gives CASSGTGGARYGYTF.

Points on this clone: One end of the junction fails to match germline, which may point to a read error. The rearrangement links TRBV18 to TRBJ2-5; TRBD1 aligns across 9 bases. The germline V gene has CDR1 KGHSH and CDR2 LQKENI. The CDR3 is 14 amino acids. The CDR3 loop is CASSPQGQGETQYF. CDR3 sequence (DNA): TGTGCCAGCTCCCCACAGGGACAGGGCGAGACCCAGTACTTC.

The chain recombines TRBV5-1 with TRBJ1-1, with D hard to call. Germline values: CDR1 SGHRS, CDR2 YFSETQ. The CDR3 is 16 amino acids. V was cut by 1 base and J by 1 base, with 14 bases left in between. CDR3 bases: TGCGCCAGCAGCTTGACCTACGGGGTAGGGAACACTGAAGCTTTCTTT. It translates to CASSLTYGVGNTEAFF.

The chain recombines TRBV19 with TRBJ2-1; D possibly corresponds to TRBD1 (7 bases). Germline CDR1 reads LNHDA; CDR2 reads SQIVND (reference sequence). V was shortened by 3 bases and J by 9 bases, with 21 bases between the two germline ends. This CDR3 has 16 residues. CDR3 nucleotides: TGTGCCAGTAGTATCGGTATCAGGGGGGCCGCGCGTGAGCAGTTCTTC. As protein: CASSIGIRGAAREQFF.

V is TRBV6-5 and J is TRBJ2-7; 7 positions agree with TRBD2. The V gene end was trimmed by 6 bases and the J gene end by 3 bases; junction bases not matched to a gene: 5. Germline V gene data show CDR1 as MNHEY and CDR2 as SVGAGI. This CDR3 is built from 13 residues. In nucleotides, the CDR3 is TGTGCCAGCAGGGAAGGACTAGGCTACGAGCAGTACTTC. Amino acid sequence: CASREGLGYEQYF.

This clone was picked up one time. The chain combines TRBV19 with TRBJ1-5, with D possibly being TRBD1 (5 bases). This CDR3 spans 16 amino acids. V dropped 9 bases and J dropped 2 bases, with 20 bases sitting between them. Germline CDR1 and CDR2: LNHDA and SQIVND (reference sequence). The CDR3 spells CASQGAAGLGNQPQHF. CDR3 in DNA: TGTGCCAGCCAAGGGGCCGCAGGCCTGGGCAATCAGCCCCAGCATTTT.

The CDR3: CASSYLKLTEAFF. The CDR3 DNA reads as TGTGCCAGCAGTTACCTTAAGCTCACTGAAGCTTTCTTT. V usage is TRBV6-5 and J usage is TRBJ1-1, with D hard to call. Between the trimmed V and J ends, which lost 2 bases and 4 bases, there was a span of 8 bases. The germline V gene has CDR1 MNHEY and CDR2 SVGAGI. The CDR3 covers 13 residues.

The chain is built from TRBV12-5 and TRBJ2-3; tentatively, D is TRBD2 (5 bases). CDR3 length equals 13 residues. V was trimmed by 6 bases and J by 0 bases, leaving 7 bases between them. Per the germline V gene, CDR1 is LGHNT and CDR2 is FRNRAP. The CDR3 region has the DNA TGTGCTAGTGGCTGGACTAGCACAGATACGCAGTATTTT. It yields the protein CASGWTSTDTQYF.

The CDR3 DNA sequence: TGTGCCAGCAGCTTAGGGACAGGGAAGGGTTACGAGCAGTACTTC. This codes for CASSLGTGKGYEQYF. The rearrangement joins TRBV7-9 to TRBJ2-7; 8 bases line up with TRBD1. This CDR3 has 15 amino acids. The V gene end was trimmed by 1 base and the J gene end by 4 bases; junction bases not matched to a gene: 6. The germline CDR1 and CDR2 sequences are SEHNR and FQNEAQ (reference sequence).

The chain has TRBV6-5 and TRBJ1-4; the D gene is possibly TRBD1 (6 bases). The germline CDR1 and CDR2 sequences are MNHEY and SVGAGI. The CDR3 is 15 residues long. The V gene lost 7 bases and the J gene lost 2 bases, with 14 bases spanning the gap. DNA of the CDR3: TGTGCCAGCAAGGGGGTATTATCCACTAATGAAAAACTGTTTTTT. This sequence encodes CASKGVLSTNEKLFF.

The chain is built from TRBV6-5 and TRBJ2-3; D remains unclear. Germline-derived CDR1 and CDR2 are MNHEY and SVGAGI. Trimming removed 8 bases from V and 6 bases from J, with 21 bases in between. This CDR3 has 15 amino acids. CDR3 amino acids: CASPLRQVVLDTQYF. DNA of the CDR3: TGTGCCAGCCCCTTAAGGCAGGTGGTTCTGGATACGCAGTATTTT.

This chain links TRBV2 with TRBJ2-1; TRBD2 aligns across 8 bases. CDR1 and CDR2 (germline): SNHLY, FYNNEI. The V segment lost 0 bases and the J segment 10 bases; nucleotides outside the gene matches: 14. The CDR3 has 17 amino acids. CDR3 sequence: CASSEARGTSYIEEQFF. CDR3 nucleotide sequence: TGTGCCAGCAGTGAAGCGCGAGGGACTAGTTATATCGAAGAGCAGTTCTTC.